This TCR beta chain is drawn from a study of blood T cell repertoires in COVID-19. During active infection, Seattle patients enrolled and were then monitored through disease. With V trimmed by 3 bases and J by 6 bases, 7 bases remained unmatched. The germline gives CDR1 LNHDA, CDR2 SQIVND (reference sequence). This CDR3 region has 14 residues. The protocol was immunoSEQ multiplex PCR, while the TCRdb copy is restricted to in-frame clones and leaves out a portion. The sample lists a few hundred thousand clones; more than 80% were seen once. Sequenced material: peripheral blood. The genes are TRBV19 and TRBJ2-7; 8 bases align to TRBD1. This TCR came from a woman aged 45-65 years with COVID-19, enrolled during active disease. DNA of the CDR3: TGTGCCAGTAGTATGGCAGGGGGCTCTGGCGAGCAGTACTTC. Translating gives CASSMAGGSGEQYF.